Shown below are 2 T cell receptor beta chains from a single sample sequenced in a study of shared T cell receptors in the human thymus (dated by TCRdb to the early 2020s). Library method: the immunoSEQ multiplex PCR assay. Drawn from immuneACCESS, this table holds only the in-frame rearrangements with V and J called that TCRdb kept. Clones are partly lost; checked studies trace under half to an unresolved V gene and leave the rest unexplained. The sample data list some 760,000 clones, and 80% to 90% of these were observed just once. The biggest ten clones account for roughly 0.01% of the sample. This sample was also put to use in a study of human thymus T cells.

The sequencing sample was made of thymocytes. The source is a girl under three years old with a congenital heart defect. Donor details come from another sample of the same person, matched by shared clones.

As DNA, the CDR3 is TGTGCCACCAGCAGAGATGGGGCCCCACCGGGCTATGGCTACACCTTC. Translated, it gives CATSRDGAPPGYGYTF. The chain uses TRBV15 and TRBJ1-2; the D gene is possibly TRBD1 (5 bases). This CDR3 has 16 residues. Germline CDR1 is LNHNV and CDR2 is YYDKDF (reference sequence). Trimming shortened V by 0 bases and J by 4 bases, and 15 bases separated the two germline ends.

J is TRBJ2-7 and V is TRBV19; 11 bases agree with TRBD1. J gave up 3 bases and V 5 bases, and 21 bases lay outside the gene matches. Germline V gives CDR1 LNHDA, CDR2 SQIVND (reference sequence). CDR3 length: 20 residues. The CDR3 DNA follows: TGTGCCAGTAGTTACTCCCCGCGGACAGGGGGCTCACCTCACTACTACGAGCAGTACTTC. The encoded protein is CASSYSPRTGGSPHYYEQYF.